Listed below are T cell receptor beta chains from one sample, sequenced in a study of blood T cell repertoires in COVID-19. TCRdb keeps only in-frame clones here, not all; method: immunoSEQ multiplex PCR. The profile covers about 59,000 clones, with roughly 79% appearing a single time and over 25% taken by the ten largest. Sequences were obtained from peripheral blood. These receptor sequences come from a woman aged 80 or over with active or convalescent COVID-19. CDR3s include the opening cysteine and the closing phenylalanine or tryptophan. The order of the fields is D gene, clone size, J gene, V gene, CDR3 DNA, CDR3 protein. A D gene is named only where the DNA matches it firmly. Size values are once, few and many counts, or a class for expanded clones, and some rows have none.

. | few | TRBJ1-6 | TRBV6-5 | TGTGCCAGCAGTCCGGGAAGTGGGAATTCACCCCTCCACTTT | CASSPGSGNSPLHF
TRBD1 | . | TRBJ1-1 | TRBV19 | TGTGCCAGTAGTATCGGACAGGGGAGTTACACTGAAGCTTTCTTT | CASSIGQGSYTEAFF
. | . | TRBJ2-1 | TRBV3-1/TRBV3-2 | TGTGCCAGCAGCCCGTTCGGGACACCCGTCTCCAATGAGCAGTTCTTC | CASSPFGTPVSNEQFF
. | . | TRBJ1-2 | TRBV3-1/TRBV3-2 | TGTGCCAGCAGCCAGGATTTACAAAGGGGCGGCTACACCTTC | CASSQDLQRGGYTF
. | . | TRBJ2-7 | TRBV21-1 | TGTGCCAGCAGCAATAACAGGGACTACGAGCAGTACTTC | CASSNNRDYEQYF
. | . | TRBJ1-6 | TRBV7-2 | TGTGCCAGCAGCCCCGGTGAGAAAAACAGACCGATTAATTCACCCCTCCACTTT | CASSPGEKNRPINSPLHF
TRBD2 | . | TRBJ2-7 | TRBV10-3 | TGTGCCATCAGTGAGCGGGGGGGGGTCCGCGAGCAGTACTTC | CAISERGGVREQYF
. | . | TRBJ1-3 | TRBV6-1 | TGTGCCAGCAGTGAAGATTGGGGCCCTGGAAACACCATATATTTT | CASSEDWGPGNTIYF
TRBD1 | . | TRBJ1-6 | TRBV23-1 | TGCGCCAGCAGTCAATCGGCGACAGGGGGCGCAGGACCCCTCCACTTT | CASSQSATGGAGPLHF
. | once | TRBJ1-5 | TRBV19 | TGTGCCAGTAGTATAACTTTTGGTGGTAGCAATCAGCCCCAGCATTTT | CASSITFGGSNQPQHF
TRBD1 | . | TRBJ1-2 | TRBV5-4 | TGTGCCCTGAGTCCGGGACAGGGGGCGATTGGGAGTGGCTACACCTTC | CALSPGQGAIGSGYTF
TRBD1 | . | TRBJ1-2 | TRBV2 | TGTGCCAGCAGTGAACGGACAGGGAACTATGGCTACACCTTC | CASSERTGNYGYTF
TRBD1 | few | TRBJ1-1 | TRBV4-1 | TGCGCCAGCAGCCAAGAGCCCAGGGGGCACACTGAAGCTTTCTTT | CASSQEPRGHTEAFF
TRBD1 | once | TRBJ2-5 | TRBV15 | TGTGCCACCAGCAGAGATCGACTACGGGACAGGGCAAAAGAGACCCAGTACTTC | CATSRDRLRDRAKETQYF
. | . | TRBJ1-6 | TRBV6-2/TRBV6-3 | TGTGCCAGCAGTTGGCGGGGGGGGCCAGATTCACCCCTCCACTTT | CASSWRGGPDSPLHF
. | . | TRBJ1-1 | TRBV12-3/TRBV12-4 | TGTGCCAGCAGCATCGACATGAACACTGAAGCTTTCTTT | CASSIDMNTEAFF
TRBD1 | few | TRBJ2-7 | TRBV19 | TGTGCCAGTAGTAACACAGGGGCAACGGGCGAGCAGTACTTC | CASSNTGATGEQYF
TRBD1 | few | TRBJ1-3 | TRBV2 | TGTGCCAGCAGTGTAACAGGGGACGCTGGAAACACCATATATTTT | CASSVTGDAGNTIYF
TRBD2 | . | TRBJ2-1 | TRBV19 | TGTGCCAGTAGTGCGGGACTCCCGACTAGCGGGGGGTCGAGCTCCTACAATGAGCAGTTCTTC | CASSAGLPTSGGSSSYNEQFF